The 12 T cell receptor beta chains below all came from one sample that was sequenced in a study of graft-versus-host responses after intestinal transplantation. TCRdb keeps only in-frame clones here, not all; method: immunoSEQ multiplex PCR. This table holds about 86,000 clones, about 91% found once. Antigens of these TCRs are unknown. Sequenced here: unstimulated CD8+ T cells sorted from spleen or lymph node cells, sampled before intestinal transplant. These receptors were taken from a human donor who received an intestinal transplant.

The rearrangement uses TRBV4-1 and TRBJ2-1, with 9 bases fitting TRBD2. This CDR3 has 15 amino acids. Trimming cost V 0 bases and J 6 bases; bases outside gene matches: 3. The germline CDR1 and CDR2 sequences are MGHRA and YSYEKL. This CDR3 is CASSQDLTSGNEQFF. The CDR3 nucleotides are TGCGCCAGCAGCCAAGACCTGACTAGCGGCAATGAGCAGTTCTTC.

This clone was counted a single time. Given a much more abundant clone one base away, this may be a read error. This chain uses TRBV27 with TRBJ2-1; D is undetermined. This CDR3 region has 11 residues. V was cut by 3 bases and J by 7 bases, with 4 bases left in between. CDR1 is MNHEY, CDR2 SMNVEV, per germline (reference sequence). CDR3 loop: CASSFGNEQFF. The CDR3, as DNA: TGTGCCAGCAGTTTCGGGAATGAGCAGTTCTTC.

The rearrangement joins TRBV4-3 to TRBJ2-1; D call uncertain. V shed 0 bases and J shed 2 bases, with 8 bases lying between them. Germline CDR1 is LGHNA and CDR2 is YSLEER. The length of the CDR3 is 15 residues. CDR3 DNA: TGCGCCAGCAGCCAAGAAACTACAACCTACAATGAGCAGTTCTTC. It encodes CASSQETTTYNEQFF.

The rearrangement links TRBV28 to TRBJ1-1; weak D call: TRBD1 (6 bases). The germline V gene has CDR1 MDHEN and CDR2 SYDVKM. Trimming stripped 4 bases from V and 4 bases from J, with 13 bases between. CDR3 size: 14 residues. DNA of the CDR3: TGTGCCAGCAGTTGGACAGTTAGAAGCACTGAAGCTTTCTTT. Translating it yields CASSWTVRSTEAFF.

This chain uses TRBV7-2 with TRBJ2-7; D is unresolved. The germline V gene encodes CDR1 SGHTA and CDR2 FQGNSA. V was clipped by 7 bases and J by 0 bases, with 7 bases between them. The CDR3 totals 12 residues. The CDR3 here is CASTPSSYEQYF. The CDR3 DNA reads as TGTGCCAGCACCCCGAGCTCCTACGAGCAGTACTTC.

V usage is TRBV19 and J usage is TRBJ2-7; 9 bases agree with TRBD1. CDR1 and CDR2 (germline): LNHDA, SQIVND (reference sequence). This CDR3 is 15 amino acids long. Trimming cost V 5 bases and J 1 base; bases outside gene matches: 6. The CDR3 here is CASSPTGGESYEQYF. In DNA, the CDR3 is TGTGCCAGTAGTCCGACAGGGGGAGAATCCTACGAGCAGTACTTC.

The chain combines TRBV10-3 with TRBJ1-1; D not resolved. The V gene's germline CDR1 is ENHRY and CDR2 SYGVKD. The CDR3 has 14 residues. V lost 0 bases, J lost 0 bases, and 5 bases lay in between. CDR3 amino acids: CAISESHMNTEAFF. CDR3 DNA: TGTGCCATCAGTGAGTCTCACATGAACACTGAAGCTTTCTTT.

The rearrangement uses TRBV6-6 and TRBJ1-1; possible D gene TRBD1, 5 bases. The V end was cut by 2 bases, the J end by 5 bases, with 9 bases between. The CDR3 runs to 13 residues. CDR1 and CDR2 (germline): MNHNY, SVGAGI (reference sequence). CDR3 residues: CASSYPRGTEAFF. DNA of the CDR3: TGTGCCAGCAGTTACCCTAGGGGAACTGAAGCTTTCTTT.

There are a few counts of this clone. V gene TRBV27 combines with J gene TRBJ2-2; D is unresolved. Trimming stripped 3 bases from V and 1 base from J, with 3 bases between. The germline gives CDR1 MNHEY, CDR2 SMNVEV (reference sequence). This CDR3 spans 13 amino acids. The CDR3 region is CASSFGNTGELFF. CDR3 bases: TGTGCCAGCAGTTTCGGGAACACCGGGGAGCTGTTTTTT.

The genes are TRBV11-2 and TRBJ1-1; tentative D call: TRBD1 (6 bases). Trimming cost V 4 bases and J 1 base, with 13 bases left between them. The V gene's germline CDR1 is SGHAT and CDR2 FQNNGV. This CDR3 is 15 amino acids long. CDR3 bases: TGTGCCAGCAGCTCTGGACAGTATTGGAACACTGAAGCTTTCTTT. Residues: CASSSGQYWNTEAFF.

The rearrangement joins TRBV23-1 to TRBJ2-3, with D perhaps matching TRBD2 (6 bases). TRBV23-1 is annotated as an ORF whose role is uncertain. Trimming shortened V by 7 bases and J by 5 bases, and 13 bases separated the two germline ends. The CDR3 runs 13 residues. This CDR3 is CASNPGGEDTQYF. In DNA, the CDR3 is TGCGCCAGCAACCCCGGGGGAGAAGATACGCAGTATTTT.

The rearrangement links TRBV19 to TRBJ2-2, with a possible D match to TRBD1 (5 bases). The CDR3 loop spans 14 amino acids. Trimming left V 10 bases short and J 5 bases short, with 17 bases between. Per germline, CDR1 LNHDA and CDR2 SQIVND (reference sequence). The CDR3 sequence is CATRPRTITGELFF. The CDR3 bases are TGTGCCACCAGACCTAGGACAATAACCGGGGAGCTGTTTTTT.